This T cell receptor beta chain was obtained from a study of Ad26.COV2.S vaccination and SARS-CoV-2 variants. General observations from the study: Recipients of either vaccine or placebo displayed similar breadth of non-spike TCRs.

Remarks on this clone: Its antigen is unknown.

V lost 6 bases, J lost 5 bases, and 11 bases lay in between. This CDR3 region has 11 residues. CDR1 is DFQATT and CDR2 is SNEGSKA in the germline V gene (reference sequence). Method: immunoSEQ multiplex PCR; TCRdb's copy keeps in-frame clones and lacks some. The sample has roughly 380,000 clones, 90% to 95% seen once. The rearrangement joins TRBV20-1 to TRBJ2-7; perhaps TRBD2 as D (5 bases). Sample: peripheral blood, taken after recovery from COVID-19. This clonotype originated in a human donor who had recovered from COVID-19. CDR3: CSARLTDEQYF. The CDR3 coding sequence is TGCAGTGCCCGACTAACGGACGAGCAGTACTTC.